Listed below are T cell receptor beta chains from one sample, sequenced in a study of blood T cell repertoires in COVID-19. The assay was immunoSEQ multiplex PCR, and TCRdb's table has in-frame clones only and misses some. The data hold about half a million clones, with around nine tenths observed a single time. Sequencing was done on a sample of PBMCs or T cells enriched from blood (not recorded which). These receptors all stem from an older woman who had recovered from COVID-19. Both conserved end residues are part of each CDR3. The D gene is left open where the match is weak. Expanded clones are given a class, and other clones once, few, many or no size at all.

d_gene,len,v_gene,abundance,j_gene,CDR3nt,CDR3aa
TRBD1,14,TRBV27,-,TRBJ1-1,TGTGCCAGCAGTTTGCGACAGGGGTCCACTGAAGCTTTCTTT,CASSLRQGSTEAFF
TRBD1,15,TRBV4-1,once,TRBJ1-4,TGCGCCAGCAGCCAAGGGATGGACAGGCCCGAAAAACTGTTTTTT,CASSQGMDRPEKLFF
TRBD1,14,TRBV19,few,TRBJ1-4,TGTGCCAGTAGTCCAGGGACAGGGATTGAAAAACTGTTTTTT,CASSPGTGIEKLFF
-,15,TRBV19,-,TRBJ2-2,TGTGCCAGTAGTAAGGGACTGACCAACACCGGGGAGCTGTTTTTT,CASSKGLTNTGELFF
TRBD1,14,TRBV5-5,few,TRBJ1-2,TGTGCCAGCAGCTTGGGGGGACAGGACTATGGCTACACCTTC,CASSLGGQDYGYTF
-,14,TRBV4-1,-,TRBJ1-1,TGCGCCAGCAGCCTCAGGGGTCTGAACACTGAAGCTTTCTTT,CASSLRGLNTEAFF
-,15,TRBV5-1,-,TRBJ1-4,TGCGCCAGCAGCCAGACGAGGTCAACTAATGAAAAACTGTTTTTT,CASSQTRSTNEKLFF
TRBD1,15,TRBV5-4,-,TRBJ2-1,TGTGCCAGCAGCTTAGGACAGGGGATTGGGAATGAGCAGTTCTTC,CASSLGQGIGNEQFF
TRBD2,19,TRBV19,-,TRBJ2-1,TGTGCCAGTAGTTCTCGGACTAGCGGGGGTTACAGCTCCTACAATGAGCAGTTCTTC,CASSSRTSGGYSSYNEQFF
TRBD1,13,TRBV27,-,TRBJ1-2,TGTGCCAGCAGTCTTTATCAGGGGGATGGCTACACCTTC,CASSLYQGDGYTF
TRBD1,14,TRBV6-1,-,TRBJ1-6,TGTGCCAGCAGTGAAACAGGGGAAGAATCACCCCTCCACTTT,CASSETGEESPLHF
-,13,TRBV12-3/TRBV12-4,-,TRBJ2-4,TGTGCCAGCAGTTCACGGACGGGGTCTATTCAGTACTTC,CASSSRTGSIQYF
-,16,TRBV11-3,-,TRBJ2-2,TGTGCCAGCAGCTCCTATGGGGGCGCGGGCACCGGGGAGCTGTTTTTT,CASSSYGGAGTGELFF
-,16,TRBV23-1,-,TRBJ1-1,TGCGCCAGCAGTCAAGCGGAGCCATTTATGAACACTGAAGCTTTCTTT,CASSQAEPFMNTEAFF
TRBD2,15,TRBV10-3,-,TRBJ2-5,TGTGCCATCAGTGACGGGGGGGGGTTCCAAGAGACCCAGTACTTC,CAISDGGGFQETQYF
-,16,TRBV7-8,-,TRBJ2-3,TGTGCCAGCAGCTATAACAGGGGAGGAAACACAGATACGCAGTATTTT,CASSYNRGGNTDTQYF
TRBD1,15,TRBV30,-,TRBJ1-2,TGTGCCTGGAGTTCCTCTCTGGGACAGGGCTATGGCTACACCTTC,CAWSSSLGQGYGYTF
TRBD2,13,TRBV28,-,TRBJ2-1,TGTGCCAGCAGCCGCGGGGGAGGCAATGAGCAGTTCTTC,CASSRGGGNEQFF
TRBD1,16,TRBV5-1,-,TRBJ2-3,TGCGCCAGCAGCTCCACAGGGGCCTTATACACAGATACGCAGTATTTT,CASSSTGALYTDTQYF
-,13,TRBV5-5,once,TRBJ2-1,TGTGCCAGCAGCTTTCCGGGGGACAATGAGCAGTTCTTC,CASSFPGDNEQFF
-,12,TRBV15,-,TRBJ1-1,TGTGCCACCAGCAGAGATGTGCAGGAAGCTTTCTTT,CATSRDVQEAFF
-,13,TRBV2,-,TRBJ1-2,TGTGCCAGCAGTGACCGGGACACCGGAGGCTACACCTTC,CASSDRDTGGYTF
TRBD2,16,TRBV24-1,-,TRBJ2-2,TGTGCCACCAGTGAAGTAGGGAGGGGGAACACCGGGGAGCTGTTTTTT,CATSEVGRGNTGELFF
TRBD1,15,TRBV10-3,-,TRBJ1-2,TGTGCCATCAGAAAGACAGGGGAAGGCTTCTATGGCTACACCTTC,CAIRKTGEGFYGYTF
-,14,TRBV13,-,TRBJ2-5,TGTGCCAGTCGAGTCCGGGGGGCCGGAGAGACCCAGTACTTC,CASRVRGAGETQYF
-,15,TRBV19,-,TRBJ2-1,TGTGCCAGTACCCCATTCCCCGGGGAGTTGAATGAGCAGTTCTTC,CASTPFPGELNEQFF
-,16,TRBV7-2,-,TRBJ2-3,TGTGCCAGCAGCTTAGTCGGGGGTCCTAGCACAGATACGCAGTATTTT,CASSLVGGPSTDTQYF
-,19,TRBV13,-,TRBJ1-5,TGTGCCAGCAGCTCCTCTTCGGCATCCTTCATCGAGGGAGGTCAGCCCCAGCATTTT,CASSSSSASFIEGGQPQHF
-,14,TRBV3-1/TRBV3-2,-,TRBJ1-2,TGTGCCAGCAGCCAACTTAATTCTAACTATGGCTACACCTTC,CASSQLNSNYGYTF
TRBD1,14,TRBV7-2,-,TRBJ1-1,TGTGCCAGCAGCTCTCGACAGGGCCGGACTGAAGCTTTCTTT,CASSSRQGRTEAFF
TRBD1,14,TRBV2,once,TRBJ2-2,TGTGCCAGCGGTTTAACAGGGGGCCCCGGGGAGCTGTTTTTT,CASGLTGGPGELFF
-,15,TRBV9,-,TRBJ2-3,TGTGCCAGCAGCTTCCAGGGGCACGGCACAGATACGCAGTATTTT,CASSFQGHGTDTQYF
-,15,TRBV28,once,TRBJ2-2,TGTGCCGTGTCTTCGGCCGGGTGGCGGACCGGGGAGCTGTTTTTT,CAVSSAGWRTGELFF
TRBD1,16,TRBV5-1,-,TRBJ2-7,TGCGCCAGCAGCCTCCTCGGACAGGGGCCCTCCTACGAGCAGTACTTC,CASSLLGQGPSYEQYF
TRBD1,15,TRBV7-2,-,TRBJ2-1,TGTGCCAGCAGCTTGGGGACAGAGCCTTACAATGAGCAGTTCTTC,CASSLGTEPYNEQFF
-,15,TRBV5-1,-,TRBJ1-3,TGCGCCAGCAGCCCGAACCCGGAGTCTGGAAACACCATATATTTT,CASSPNPESGNTIYF
TRBD1,15,TRBV4-1,-,TRBJ2-6,TGCGCCAGCTCCGGGACAGGGATTGGGGCCAACGTCCTGACTTTC,CASSGTGIGANVLTF
TRBD1,13,TRBV28,-,TRBJ1-5,TGTGCCAGCAGTGGGACAGGGGCTCAGCCCCAGCATTTT,CASSGTGAQPQHF
-,14,TRBV2,few,TRBJ1-2,TGTGCCAGCAGCGACAGGAGAATTGACTATGGCTACACCTTC,CASSDRRIDYGYTF
TRBD2,15,TRBV2,-,TRBJ2-3,TGTGCCAGCAGGGTAGCGGGCTCCCGCACAGATACGCAGTATTTT,CASRVAGSRTDTQYF
TRBD2,15,TRBV5-1,-,TRBJ2-3,TGCGCCAGCAGCGGCGTTGGGGGGGTGGAAAATACGCAGTATTTT,CASSGVGGVENTQYF
TRBD1,15,TRBV3-1/TRBV3-2,-,TRBJ1-2,TGTGCCAGCAGCCTAAACAGGGGGCAAGGCTATGGCTACACCTTC,CASSLNRGQGYGYTF
-,14,TRBV28,-,TRBJ2-5,TGTGCCAGCAGCCGGACCCTTCGGGAGGAGACCCAGTACTTC,CASSRTLREETQYF
TRBD1,17,TRBV13,-,TRBJ1-2,TGTGCCAGCAGTCCTAGGGGGCGGACTTCGTTTGTAAATGGCTACACCTTC,CASSPRGRTSFVNGYTF
-,16,TRBV5-5,-,TRBJ1-1,TGTGCCAGCAGCTTTAGCCCCGGGAACCCCGCCACTGAAGCTTTCTTT,CASSFSPGNPATEAFF
-,16,TRBV4-2,-,TRBJ1-2,TGTGCCAGCAGCCAAGTTGGAAATCAGGGTCACTATGGCTACACCTTC,CASSQVGNQGHYGYTF
-,14,TRBV5-1,-,TRBJ1-4,TGCGCCAGCAGCTTGGTACAGAATAATGAAAAACTGTTTTTT,CASSLVQNNEKLFF
TRBD2,20,TRBV23-1,-,TRBJ2-1,TGCGCCAGCAGTCAATCTAGACTAGCCCGTGTCAAATTACTTTACAATGAGCAGTTCTTC,CASSQSRLARVKLLYNEQFF
TRBD1,15,TRBV5-5,-,TRBJ1-4,TGTGCCAGCAGCTTTAACCGGGACAGGGCTGAAAAACTGTTTTTT,CASSFNRDRAEKLFF
TRBD2,13,TRBV2,-,TRBJ2-2,TGTGCCAGCTGGATGGGGGGGTCCGGGGAGCTGTTTTTT,CASWMGGSGELFF
TRBD2,15,TRBV7-6,-,TRBJ2-2,TGTGCCAGCAGCCTAGGGGGACTAGCAAGTGGGGAGCTGTTTTTT,CASSLGGLASGELFF
TRBD1,15,TRBV7-2,few,TRBJ1-6,TGTGCCAGCAGCTTAGCGACAGGGAAGAGATCACCCCTCCACTTT,CASSLATGKRSPLHF
TRBD1,15,TRBV30,-,TRBJ2-7,TGTGCCTCCAAACCCCCCGGGACAGCCTCCTACGAGCAGTACTTC,CASKPPGTASYEQYF
-,16,TRBV2,-,TRBJ1-1,TGTGCCAGCAGTGAATATCAGGGTTATGGGAACACTGAAGCTTTCTTT,CASSEYQGYGNTEAFF
TRBD1,18,TRBV5-1,-,TRBJ1-4,TGCGCCAGCAGCCCGGGGGACAGCTTGATTGCAACTAATGAAAAACTGTTTTTT,CASSPGDSLIATNEKLFF
-,16,TRBV9,-,TRBJ2-6,TGTGCCAGCAGTTTTGGGAGTAGCTCTGGGGCCAACGTCCTGACTTTC,CASSFGSSSGANVLTF
-,15,TRBV11-3,-,TRBJ2-1,TGTGCCAGCAGCTTAGAGGTGACTACCTACAATGAGCAGTTCTTC,CASSLEVTTYNEQFF
TRBD2,13,TRBV24-1,-,TRBJ2-1,TGTGCCACCCAGGGACTAGCGGGGTCGGAGCAGTTCTTC,CATQGLAGSEQFF
-,16,TRBV9,-,TRBJ1-2,TGTGCCAGCAGCGTAGGATTGGCGGCAGGGGAGTATGGCTACACCTTC,CASSVGLAAGEYGYTF